This TCR beta chain was recorded in a study of blood T cell repertoires in COVID-19. As for the study in general: Italy, Spain and the United States were the sources of the convalescent and acute COVID-19 samples. Sources were T cells, B-cell-depleted T cells, or PBMCs; the material itself was cDNA or gDNA.

Per germline, CDR1 MNHNY and CDR2 SVGAGI (reference sequence). The CDR3 runs to 15 residues. The V end lost 6 bases, the J end lost 0 bases, and 9 bases lay between the germline ends. This clone turned up a few times. In the authors' methods: Amplified reference gene primers provided the basis for estimating nucleated cell counts. Here immunoSEQ multiplex PCR was the method, and the copy in TCRdb shows in-frame clones only, minus some. V, J and clone size reflect that table, while D and trimming were determined from the DNA. Of around 250,000 clones listed, about 80% are singletons. This chain joins TRBV6-6 and TRBJ1-6; no definite D call. The clonotype was recovered from a man in his forties or fifties with active or convalescent COVID-19. The sample consisted of peripheral blood. The CDR3 bases are TGTGCCAGCAGCTACCTTAGCTCCTATAATTCACCCCTCCACTTT. It encodes CASSYLSSYNSPLHF.